This T cell receptor beta chain was documented in a study of T cell responses to AZD1222 COVID-19 vaccine. Study-wide results and caveats: Possibly, clonal diversity was underestimated; donors were largely white British and included more females.

Trimming pared 10 bases from V and 0 bases from J, leaving 21 bases between. CDR3 length: 16 residues. Per the germline V gene, CDR1 is ENHRY and CDR2 is SYGVKD. The protocol was immunoSEQ multiplex PCR, while the TCRdb copy is restricted to in-frame clones and leaves out a portion. The table lists approximately 79,000 clones, 80% to 90% of them singletons. A word on this clone: Its antigen is not known.

Sequencing was performed on peripheral blood, taken on day 0 of AZD1222 vaccination. This TCR came from an adult in good health. The chain has TRBV10-3 and TRBJ1-1; TRBD1 is a possible D gene (5 bases). The CDR3: CATAPGKTLMNTEAFF. In DNA, the CDR3 is TGTGCCACTGCCCCAGGGAAGACTTTAATGAACACTGAAGCTTTCTTT.